This T cell receptor beta chain was identified during a study of cytomegalovirus exposure and HLA in healthy donors. Unmatched junction bases numbered 8, after V lost 0 bases and J lost 2 bases. The CDR3 loop spans 18 amino acids. From germline, CDR1 is GTSNPN and CDR2 SVGIG (reference sequence). This clone was detected only a few times. Antigen unknown. Donors had nominal health at sampling but likely had unrecorded immune exposures. The PCR ran on 60 Vbeta and 13 Jbeta primers. Assay used: immunoSEQ multiplex PCR; TCRdb lists only in-frame clones, some missing. The sample gives approximately 170,000 clones, around 80% of which show up once; 5.5% to 7.5% is in the top ten. Study results and caveats: Association with HLA alleles at 0.05 false discovery rate was found for 15,000 to 20,000 TCR beta sequences in a later analysis. A highly shared variant cluster was judged a likely technical artifact. Earlier analysis yielded a pattern in which most TCR beta V segments were productive about 87% or about 30% of the time.

The V and J genes are TRBV30 and TRBJ1-5, with 12 bases identical to TRBD1. This clonotype was sampled from a woman in her thirties or forties in good health and CMV-seropositive. Sequencing input: PBMCs. The chain's CDR3 is CAWSVGGQGAFGNQPQHF. The CDR3 DNA reads TGTGCCTGGAGTGTAGGGGGACAGGGGGCGTTCGGCAATCAGCCCCAGCATTTT.